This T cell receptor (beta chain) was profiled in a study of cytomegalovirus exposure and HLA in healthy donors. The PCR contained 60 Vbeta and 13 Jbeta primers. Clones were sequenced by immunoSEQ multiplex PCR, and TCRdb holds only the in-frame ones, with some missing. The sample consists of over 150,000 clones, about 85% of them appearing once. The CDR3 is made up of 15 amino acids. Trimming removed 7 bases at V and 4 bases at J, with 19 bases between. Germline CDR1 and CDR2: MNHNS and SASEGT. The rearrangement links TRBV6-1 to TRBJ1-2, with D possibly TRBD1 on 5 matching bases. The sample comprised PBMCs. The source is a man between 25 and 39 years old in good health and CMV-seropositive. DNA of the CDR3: TGTGCCAGCATCGGCCAAGGGGCAATTTCCTATGGCTACACCTTC. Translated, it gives CASIGQGAISYGYTF.